This T cell receptor (beta chain) derives from a study of blood T cell repertoires in COVID-19. Study background: Acute and convalescent COVID-19 specimens originated in the United States, Italy and Spain. PBMCs, B-cell-depleted T cells, or T cells were the source of the cDNA or gDNA that made up the material.

CDR3 length equals 15 residues. V gave up 0 bases and J gave up 5 bases, with 13 bases separating them. CDR1 is LNHNV and CDR2 is YYDKDF in the germline V gene (reference sequence). In the original processing: Amplification of reference gene primers provided the estimated nucleated cell counts. Libraries were prepared by immunoSEQ multiplex PCR; TCRdb keeps only in-frame clonotypes and omits some of them. V, J and clone size were drawn from that table, and D and trimming were deduced from the DNA. Altogether 70,000 to 100,000 clones are present, roughly 86% being singletons, with the ten largest covering around 7.3%.

The source of this sequence is a man between 45 and 60 years old with active or convalescent COVID-19. The sequenced sample was peripheral blood. The chain combines TRBV15 with TRBJ1-1; D is undetermined. The CDR3 DNA is TGTGCCACCAGCAGAGATCGGGCAGCGGGAACTGAAGCTTTCTTT. It is translated as CATSRDRAAGTEAFF.